A single T cell receptor (beta chain) is shown here with its context. These data originate in a study of blood T cell repertoires in COVID-19. Turning to the study itself: Italy, Spain and the United States were the sources of the convalescent and acute COVID-19 samples. T cells, B-cell-depleted T cells, or PBMCs provided the cDNA or gDNA that served as material.

In the authors' methods: Estimation of nucleated cell counts was performed using reference gene primer amplification. The assay was immunoSEQ multiplex PCR, and TCRdb's table has in-frame clones only and misses some. D and trimming come from the DNA, and the V and J calls and clone size come from that table. The data show tens of thousands of clones, approximately 80% seen once. The source material was peripheral blood. This TCR was sampled from a human donor in a cohort sampled during active COVID-19.

The CDR3 protein is CASRSGATNEKLFF. The CDR3 DNA sequence: TGTGCCAGCAGGTCAGGGGCCACTAATGAAAAACTGTTTTTT. The chain employs TRBV6-6 and TRBJ1-4; perhaps TRBD1 as D (6 bases). Trimming shortened V by 6 bases and J by 2 bases, and 10 bases separated the two germline ends. This CDR3 is built from 14 residues. From germline, CDR1 is MNHNY and CDR2 SVGAGI (reference sequence).